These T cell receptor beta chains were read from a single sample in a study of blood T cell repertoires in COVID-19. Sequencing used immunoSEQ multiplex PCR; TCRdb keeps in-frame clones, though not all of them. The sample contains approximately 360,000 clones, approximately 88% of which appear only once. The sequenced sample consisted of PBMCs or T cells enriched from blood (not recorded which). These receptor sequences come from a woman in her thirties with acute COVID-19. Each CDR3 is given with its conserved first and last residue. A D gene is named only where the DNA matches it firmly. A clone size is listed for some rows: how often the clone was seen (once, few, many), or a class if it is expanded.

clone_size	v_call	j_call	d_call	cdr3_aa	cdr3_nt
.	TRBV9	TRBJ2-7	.	CASSAQVVPYEQYF	TGTGCCAGCAGCGCCCAGGTTGTACCCTACGAGCAGTACTTC
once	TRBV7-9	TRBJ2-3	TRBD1	CASSLERGLGDTQYF	TGTGCCAGCAGCTTAGAAAGGGGGCTAGGAGATACGCAGTATTTT
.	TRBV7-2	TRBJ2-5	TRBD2	CASSLHGGQETQYF	TGTGCCAGCAGCTTACACGGGGGGCAAGAGACCCAGTACTTC
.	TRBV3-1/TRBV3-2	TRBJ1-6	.	CASSQLSSPLHF	TGTGCCAGCAGCCAACTGAGTTCACCCCTCCACTTT
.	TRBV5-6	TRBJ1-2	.	CASSTDRIYGYTF	TGTGCCAGCAGCACCGACAGAATTTACGGCTACACCTTC
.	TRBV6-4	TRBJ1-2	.	CASSGRVGYTF	TGTGCCAGCAGTGGCAGGGTGGGCTACACCTTC
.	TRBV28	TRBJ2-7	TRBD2	CASSRTSGDEQYF	TGTGCCAGCAGCCGGACTAGCGGGGACGAGCAGTACTTC
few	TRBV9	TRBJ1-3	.	CASSVAGTGNTIYF	TGTGCCAGCAGCGTAGCAGGGACTGGAAACACCATATATTTT
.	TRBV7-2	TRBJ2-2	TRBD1	CASSFTGTGNTGELFF	TGTGCCAGCAGCTTCACCGGGACAGGAAACACCGGGGAGCTGTTTTTT
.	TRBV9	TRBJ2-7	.	CASSVASLASYEQYF	TGTGCCAGCAGCGTAGCCAGTCTAGCCTCCTACGAGCAGTACTTC
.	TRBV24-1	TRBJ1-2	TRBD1	CATSDPQGADYGYTF	TGTGCCACCAGTGACCCACAGGGGGCTGACTATGGCTACACCTTC
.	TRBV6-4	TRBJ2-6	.	CASSEGGAGANVLTF	TGTGCCAGCAGTGAAGGGGGAGCTGGGGCCAACGTCCTGACTTTC
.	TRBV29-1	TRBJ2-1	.	CSEGDSSYNEQFF	TGCAGCGAAGGAGACAGCTCCTACAATGAGCAGTTCTTC
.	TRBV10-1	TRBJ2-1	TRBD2	CASRGSGDRYNEQFF	TGCGCCAGCAGAGGAAGCGGGGACCGCTACAATGAGCAGTTCTTC
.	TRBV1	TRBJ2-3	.	CTSSRDRPFTHTQYF	TGCACCAGCAGCCGGGACAGGCCCTTTACACATACGCAGTATTTT
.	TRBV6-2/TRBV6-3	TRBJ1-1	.	CASSYSTGYTAFF	TGTGCCAGCAGTTACTCCACAGGGTATACGGCTTTCTTT
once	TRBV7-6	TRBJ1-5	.	CASSFSDLQPQHF	TGTGCCAGCAGCTTCTCAGATCTGCAGCCCCAGCATTTT
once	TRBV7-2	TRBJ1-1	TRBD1	CASSVQGARTEAFF	TGTGCCAGCAGCGTACAGGGGGCTAGAACTGAAGCTTTCTTT
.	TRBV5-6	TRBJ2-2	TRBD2	CASSLELAGASVGELFF	TGTGCCAGCAGCTTGGAACTAGCGGGGGCCTCGGTCGGGGAGCTGTTTTTT
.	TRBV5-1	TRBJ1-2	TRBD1	CASSPDRVNGYTF	TGCGCCAGCAGCCCGGACAGGGTGAATGGCTACACCTTC
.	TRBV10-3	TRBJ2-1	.	CAISELLNEQFF	TGTGCCATCAGTGAGTTATTGAATGAGCAGTTCTTC
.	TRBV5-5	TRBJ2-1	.	CASTGVTYNEQFF	TGTGCCAGCACGGGGGTAACCTACAATGAGCAGTTCTTC
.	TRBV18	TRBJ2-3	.	CASSPPPQDTQYF	TGTGCCAGCTCACCACCCCCCCAAGATACGCAGTATTTT
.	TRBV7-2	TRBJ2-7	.	CASSSGQPISYEQYF	TGTGCCAGCAGCTCAGGACAGCCGATTTCGTACGAGCAGTACTTC
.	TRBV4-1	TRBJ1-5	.	CASSQVRGQLNQPQHF	TGCGCCAGCAGCCAAGTTCGGGGACAACTCAATCAGCCCCAGCATTTT
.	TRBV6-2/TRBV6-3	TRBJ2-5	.	CASSQPRAQGGETQYF	TGTGCCAGCAGTCAGCCCCGGGCGCAGGGTGGGGAGACCCAGTACTTC